Shown below are 5 T cell receptor beta chains from a single sample sequenced in a study of T cell responses to AZD1222 COVID-19 vaccine. Using immunoSEQ multiplex PCR, the repertoire was profiled, and TCRdb retains in-frame clones only, with some absent. This sample has about 180,000 clones, with just over 85% found just once. This material consisted of peripheral blood, taken 28 days after the second AZD1222 dose. These receptors originate from an adult who received the AZD1222 COVID-19 vaccine.

The V and J genes are TRBV5-1 and TRBJ1-4; D remains unclear. The CDR3 extends over 16 amino acids. The V and J ends lost 0 bases and 5 bases respectively, with 14 bases between them. From germline, CDR1 is SGHRS and CDR2 YFSETQ. CDR3 protein: CASSLASAQINEKLFF. CDR3 DNA sequence: TGCGCCAGCAGCTTGGCCTCGGCACAGATAAATGAAAAACTGTTTTTT.

The chain joins TRBV19 to TRBJ2-7, with D hard to call. CDR1 is LNHDA, CDR2 SQIVND, per germline (reference sequence). The V gene lost 8 bases and the J gene lost 2 bases, with 13 bases spanning the gap. The CDR3 extends over 13 amino acids. DNA of the CDR3: TGTGCCAGTTCCGGTTCAGTGACCTACGAGCAGTACTTC. Amino acids: CASSGSVTYEQYF.

This clone was recorded once. The chain joins TRBV5-1 to TRBJ2-1; either TRBD1 or TRBD2 may supply D (6 bases each). V gave up 0 bases and J gave up 0 bases, with 19 bases separating them. Per the germline V gene, CDR1 is SGHRS and CDR2 is YFSETQ. The CDR3 contains 19 residues. CDR3 loop: CASSLGGARALSSYNEQFF. The CDR3 bases are TGCGCCAGCAGCTTGGGGGGGGCTCGGGCCCTTAGCTCCTACAATGAGCAGTTCTTC.

The rearrangement joins TRBV6-5 to TRBJ2-7; a weak D match, TRBD1 (6 bases). The CDR3 extends over 13 amino acids. V was cut by 4 bases and J by 6 bases, with 13 bases left in between. Germline CDR1 reads MNHEY; CDR2 reads SVGAGI. CDR3 residues: CASSWSQGFEQYF. The CDR3 DNA is TGTGCCAGCAGTTGGTCTCAGGGGTTCGAGCAGTACTTC.

The chain employs TRBV6-5 and TRBJ1-2, with TRBD1 as a possible D gene (6 bases). Trimming removed 4 bases from V and 6 bases from J, with 18 bases in between. This CDR3 region has 15 residues. Germline loops: CDR1 MNHEY, CDR2 SVGAGI. This chain's CDR3 is CASSSPGQGGDGYTF. The CDR3, as DNA: TGTGCCAGCAGTTCCCCGGGACAAGGAGGGGATGGCTACACCTTC.